These T cell receptor beta chains were read from a single sample in a study of blood T cell repertoires in COVID-19. Generated by immunoSEQ multiplex PCR, the TCRdb table keeps only in-frame clones and is missing some. The data hold about 250,000 clones, with 70% to 90% observed a single time. Source material: peripheral blood. Receptors originate from a man aged 18 to 29 with active or convalescent COVID-19. CDR3s include the opening cysteine and the closing phenylalanine or tryptophan. D genes are given only for firm matches. Only part of the rows carry a size: once, few, many, or a class if the clone is expanded.

cdr3_nt: TGCGCCAGCAGCTGGACAACGAACACCGGGGAGCTGTTTTTT; cdr3_aa: CASSWTTNTGELFF; d_call: .; v_call: TRBV5-1; clone_size: .; j_call: TRBJ2-2
cdr3_nt: TGTGCCAGCAGCTACCACATTGGGGACACAGAGTACGAGCAGTACTTC; cdr3_aa: CASSYHIGDTEYEQYF; d_call: .; v_call: TRBV28; clone_size: .; j_call: TRBJ2-7
cdr3_nt: TGTGCCAGCAGTCCCAGGACAGGGGAGGGCTACACCTTC; cdr3_aa: CASSPRTGEGYTF; d_call: TRBD1; v_call: TRBV28; clone_size: .; j_call: TRBJ1-2
cdr3_nt: TGTGCCTGTACCGGGACAGGCCCTGAAGCTTTCTTT; cdr3_aa: CACTGTGPEAFF; d_call: TRBD1; v_call: TRBV30; clone_size: .; j_call: TRBJ1-1
cdr3_nt: TGTGCCAGTAGTTCACCCCGGGACAGGGGGATGGTGGCCCAGCATTTT; cdr3_aa: CASSSPRDRGMVAQHF; d_call: TRBD1; v_call: TRBV19; clone_size: .; j_call: TRBJ1-5
cdr3_nt: TGTGCCAGCAGTTTTGCAGGGGGTGATGGCTACACCTTC; cdr3_aa: CASSFAGGDGYTF; d_call: TRBD1; v_call: TRBV12-3/TRBV12-4; clone_size: .; j_call: TRBJ1-2
cdr3_nt: TGTGCCGTACCGGGAGACCCCTTGGGGACTAATGAAAAACTGTTTTTT; cdr3_aa: CAVPGDPLGTNEKLFF; d_call: .; v_call: TRBV2; clone_size: .; j_call: TRBJ1-4
cdr3_nt: TGTGCCAGCAGCTTAGCGAGTGGACAGGGGGCGGCAGGAGCTGGGGCCAACGTCCTGACTTTC; cdr3_aa: CASSLASGQGAAGAGANVLTF; d_call: TRBD1; v_call: TRBV7-2; clone_size: few; j_call: TRBJ2-6
cdr3_nt: TGTGCCAGCAGCTTCCGGGACAGGGTGACCAGCGGCCCTGGAAACACCATATATTTT; cdr3_aa: CASSFRDRVTSGPGNTIYF; d_call: TRBD1; v_call: TRBV7-2; clone_size: .; j_call: TRBJ1-3
cdr3_nt: TGTGCCAGGACACCTGCGGGACAAGAGACCCAGTACTTC; cdr3_aa: CARTPAGQETQYF; d_call: .; v_call: TRBV24-1; clone_size: .; j_call: TRBJ2-5
cdr3_nt: TGTGCCAGTAGTTTTATTGGGCCGAACACCGGGGAGCTGTTTTTT; cdr3_aa: CASSFIGPNTGELFF; d_call: .; v_call: TRBV28; clone_size: .; j_call: TRBJ2-2
cdr3_nt: TGTGCCAGCAGTTACAGGCGGGGGGCAAACTACGAGCAGTACTTC; cdr3_aa: CASSYRRGANYEQYF; d_call: TRBD2; v_call: TRBV6-2/TRBV6-3; clone_size: .; j_call: TRBJ2-7
cdr3_nt: TGTGCCAGCCAACCCCCCGGGACAGGGGGGTATAGTGGGTCCTACGAGCAGTACTTC; cdr3_aa: CASQPPGTGGYSGSYEQYF; d_call: TRBD1; v_call: TRBV19; clone_size: .; j_call: TRBJ2-7
cdr3_nt: TGTGCCAGCAGTGATCTAGCGGGAACGGAGACCCAGTACTTC; cdr3_aa: CASSDLAGTETQYF; d_call: TRBD2; v_call: TRBV6-1; clone_size: .; j_call: TRBJ2-5
cdr3_nt: TGTGCCAGCAGCTTAGCCGCTAGGAGCTCCTACAATGAGCAGTTCTTC; cdr3_aa: CASSLAARSSYNEQFF; d_call: .; v_call: TRBV7-2; clone_size: .; j_call: TRBJ2-1
cdr3_nt: TGTGCCACCGAATCTGGAGGAGGAGAGACCCAGTACTTC; cdr3_aa: CATESGGGETQYF; d_call: .; v_call: TRBV11-2; clone_size: .; j_call: TRBJ2-5
cdr3_nt: TGTGCCAGCAGCGCAAGCGGACTAGCGGCCTACAATGAGCAGTTCTTC; cdr3_aa: CASSASGLAAYNEQFF; d_call: TRBD2; v_call: TRBV9; clone_size: .; j_call: TRBJ2-1
cdr3_nt: TGTGCCAGCAGCACTGAAGGGGCGGGGGGCACTGAAGCTTTCTTT; cdr3_aa: CASSTEGAGGTEAFF; d_call: .; v_call: TRBV9; clone_size: .; j_call: TRBJ1-1
cdr3_nt: TGCAGCGTCGCGGTTCAAGATGGTGAAAAACTGTTTTTT; cdr3_aa: CSVAVQDGEKLFF; d_call: .; v_call: TRBV29-1; clone_size: .; j_call: TRBJ1-4
cdr3_nt: TGTGCCAGCAGTGCGAGCGGGGCGGGAGATACGCAGTATTTT; cdr3_aa: CASSASGAGDTQYF; d_call: TRBD2; v_call: TRBV6-4; clone_size: .; j_call: TRBJ2-3
cdr3_nt: TGTGCCAGCAGCCCTGGCCTAGCGGGAGCCTACAATGAGCAGTTCTTC; cdr3_aa: CASSPGLAGAYNEQFF; d_call: TRBD2; v_call: TRBV9; clone_size: once; j_call: TRBJ2-1
cdr3_nt: TGTGCCAGCAGCGTAAACAGGAACACTGAAGCTTTCTTT; cdr3_aa: CASSVNRNTEAFF; d_call: .; v_call: TRBV11-3; clone_size: .; j_call: TRBJ1-1
cdr3_nt: TGTGCCACCTCATCATGGGGAGGGACCACTAATCATTCACCCCTCCACTTT; cdr3_aa: CATSSWGGTTNHSPLHF; d_call: .; v_call: TRBV10-3; clone_size: .; j_call: TRBJ1-6
cdr3_nt: TGCAGCGGGGTGGGACTAGCCTTTTTCAATGAGCAGTTCTTC; cdr3_aa: CSGVGLAFFNEQFF; d_call: TRBD2; v_call: TRBV29-1; clone_size: .; j_call: TRBJ2-1
cdr3_nt: TGCGCCAGCAGCCATTCCTTGGGACAGGGTTTGTACGAGCAGTACTTC; cdr3_aa: CASSHSLGQGLYEQYF; d_call: TRBD1; v_call: TRBV4-3; clone_size: .; j_call: TRBJ2-7
cdr3_nt: TGTGCCAGCAGCGGGCCGGGGAAGGCGCGGACTGAAGCTTTCTTT; cdr3_aa: CASSGPGKARTEAFF; d_call: .; v_call: TRBV7-2; clone_size: .; j_call: TRBJ1-1
cdr3_nt: TGTGCCAGCACCCTAACAGGGAATTCACCCCTCCACTTT; cdr3_aa: CASTLTGNSPLHF; d_call: .; v_call: TRBV2; clone_size: .; j_call: TRBJ1-6
cdr3_nt: TGTGCCAGCAGCTTTAGCGGGTTGAACACTGAAGCTTTCTTT; cdr3_aa: CASSFSGLNTEAFF; d_call: .; v_call: TRBV7-2; clone_size: .; j_call: TRBJ1-1
cdr3_nt: TGTGCCAGAAGTTCCGGGACAGCTTTTTTT; cdr3_aa: CARSSGTAFF; d_call: TRBD1; v_call: TRBV5-3; clone_size: .; j_call: TRBJ1-3
cdr3_nt: TGTGCCAGCCGCCTAACCGGGACAGGGTGGGTTGAGACCCAGTACTTC; cdr3_aa: CASRLTGTGWVETQYF; d_call: TRBD1; v_call: TRBV27; clone_size: .; j_call: TRBJ2-5
cdr3_nt: TGTGCCAGCACGGAACTAGCGGGAGCGGGCGGGGAGCTGTTTTTT; cdr3_aa: CASTELAGAGGELFF; d_call: TRBD2; v_call: TRBV6-4; clone_size: .; j_call: TRBJ2-2
cdr3_nt: TGTGCCACCAGCGGTTACAGGGTGAACACTGAAGCTTTCTTT; cdr3_aa: CATSGYRVNTEAFF; d_call: .; v_call: TRBV15; clone_size: once; j_call: TRBJ1-1
cdr3_nt: TGCGCCAGCTCGTCGTTCGGGGACACAGATACGCAGTATTTT; cdr3_aa: CASSSFGDTDTQYF; d_call: .; v_call: TRBV10-2; clone_size: .; j_call: TRBJ2-3
cdr3_nt: TGCGCCAGCAGCCAAGAAGCGCCGGGACAGGGTTACGAGCAGTACTTC; cdr3_aa: CASSQEAPGQGYEQYF; d_call: TRBD1; v_call: TRBV4-3; clone_size: .; j_call: TRBJ2-7
cdr3_nt: TGTGCCAGCTGCCCTCCCGCAGGGGGCGAAGAATATGGCTACACCTTC; cdr3_aa: CASCPPAGGEEYGYTF; d_call: TRBD1; v_call: TRBV28; clone_size: few; j_call: TRBJ1-2
cdr3_nt: TGTGCCAGCAGGCCGGGCCCGGGGGAAAAACTGTTTTTT; cdr3_aa: CASRPGPGEKLFF; d_call: .; v_call: TRBV6-5; clone_size: .; j_call: TRBJ1-4
cdr3_nt: TGTGCCAGCAGCGTAGGACGGGAGGGGAAGAACACTGAAGCTTTCTTT; cdr3_aa: CASSVGREGKNTEAFF; d_call: .; v_call: TRBV9; clone_size: .; j_call: TRBJ1-1
cdr3_nt: TGTGCCAGCAGCTTAACCCAAAACTGGTATAATTCACCCCTCCACTTT; cdr3_aa: CASSLTQNWYNSPLHF; d_call: .; v_call: TRBV5-6; clone_size: .; j_call: TRBJ1-6
cdr3_nt: TGTGCCAGCAGCACCGGACTAGCGGAGTACAATGAGCAGTTCTTC; cdr3_aa: CASSTGLAEYNEQFF; d_call: TRBD2; v_call: TRBV7-7; clone_size: .; j_call: TRBJ2-1
cdr3_nt: TGTGCCAGCAGTTTCTGGGGACAGGGTAGCGGTTCACCCCTCCACTTT; cdr3_aa: CASSFWGQGSGSPLHF; d_call: TRBD1; v_call: TRBV27; clone_size: .; j_call: TRBJ1-6
cdr3_nt: TGTGCCAGCAGCATCCCAGGGGGAAGGCGAGACACCATATATTTT; cdr3_aa: CASSIPGGRRDTIYF; d_call: TRBD1; v_call: TRBV28; clone_size: once; j_call: TRBJ1-3
cdr3_nt: TGTGCCATCAGTGAGTCGTTCCAGGGGGCGAACTATGGCTACACCTTC; cdr3_aa: CAISESFQGANYGYTF; d_call: TRBD1; v_call: TRBV10-3; clone_size: few; j_call: TRBJ1-2